This T cell receptor (beta chain) stems from a study of T cell responses to AZD1222 COVID-19 vaccine. Overall study: The study pooled second doses at about 4 or about 12 weeks.

The CDR3 length is 11 residues. Trimming shortened V by 3 bases and J by 1 base, and 1 base separated the two germline ends. Germline-derived CDR1 and CDR2 are MDHEN and SYDVKM. Findings of the study overall: The donors showed a predominance of white British ancestry and of females, with possible underestimation of clonal diversity. Only 5 to 7 AZD1222 recipients tested seropositive at baseline.

Comments on this clone: Antigen: not known. This sample includes further DNA sequences coding for the same CDR3.

Assay used: immunoSEQ multiplex PCR; TCRdb lists only in-frame clones, some missing. The sample consists of 150,000 or so clones, roughly 92% of them appearing once. The chain uses TRBV28 and TRBJ2-7; no reliable D call. The source of this sequence is an adult in good health. Sequences were derived from peripheral blood, sampled on day 0 of AZD1222 vaccination. The CDR3 here is CASSFSYEQYF. In nucleotides, the CDR3 is TGTGCCAGCAGTTTTTCCTACGAGCAGTACTTC.